The 14 T cell receptor beta chains given below trace back to one sample, sequenced in a study of CD8 T cells in ankylosing spondylitis. TCRdb re-called the 5' RACE reads through MiXCR, storing one row per CDR3 protein. In the table there are tens of thousands of distinct CDR3 sequences, around a tenth of which are singletons. The source material was blood, either unsorted or a sorted T cell fraction (not recorded which). The receptors here all came from a male donor with ankylosing spondylitis or in good health (not recorded which).

This clonotype has ten or more counts. This chain connects TRBV29-1 to TRBJ1-1; D may be TRBD1 (5 bases). Germline V CDR1 and CDR2: SQVTM, ANQGSEA. The V end lost 3 bases, the J end lost 5 bases, and 13 bases lay between the germline ends. The CDR3 length is 13 residues. The CDR3 sequence is CSVERGEGTEAFF. The CDR3 DNA sequence: TGCAGCGTTGAGCGGGGGGAAGGGACTGAAGCTTTCTTT.

This clonotype was seen repeatedly, ten times or more. V and J are TRBV7-9 and TRBJ1-6; 7 bases are shared with TRBD1. Looked up from germline, CDR1 is SEHNR and CDR2 is FQNEAQ (reference sequence). The CDR3 sequence is 13 residues long. After removal of 3 bases from V and 7 bases from J, the junction contained 0 bases not matched to a gene. Here the CDR3 reads CASSLTGNSPLHF. The DNA for the CDR3 is TGTGCCAGCAGCTTGACAGGGAATTCACCCCTCCACTTT. The whole variable domain, filled in from reference TRBV7-9 and TRBJ1-6, reads DTGVSQNPRHKITKRGQNVTFRCDPISEHNRLYWYRQTLGQGPEFLTYFQNEAQLEKSRLLSDRFSAERPKGSFSTLEIQRTEQGDSAMYLCASSLTGNSPLHFGNGTRLTVT.

The rearrangement links TRBV6-1 to TRBJ1-5; maybe TRBD1 (5 bases). The V and J ends lost 10 bases and 6 bases respectively, with 16 bases between them. Germline values: CDR1 MNHNS, CDR2 SASEGT. This CDR3 has 13 residues. The CDR3 DNA is TGTGCCACGGGGCCCACCTCCACTCAGCCCCAGCATTTT. Its protein product is CATGPTSTQPQHF.

The rearrangement joins TRBV28 to TRBJ1-5; TRBD1 might be the D (6 bases). Germline V gives CDR1 MDHEN, CDR2 SYDVKM. This CDR3 spans 16 amino acids. V shed 3 bases and J shed 1 base, with 13 bases lying between them. The CDR3 here is CASSFPEGQSNQPQHF. CDR3 DNA: TGTGCCAGCAGTTTCCCCGAGGGACAAAGCAATCAGCCCCAGCATTTT.

This clonotype was counted many times. Written as DNA, the CDR3 is TGCGCCAGCAGCCCGGTGGGGATCAGTGGCTACACCTTC. This translates into CASSPVGISGYTF. The genes are TRBV5-1 and TRBJ1-2; D is ambiguous. V lost 4 bases and J 7 bases, leaving 14 bases between the germline ends. This CDR3 contains 13 residues. Germline-derived CDR1 and CDR2 are SGHRS and YFSETQ. Using reference TRBV5-1 and TRBJ1-2 for the parts outside the CDR3, the full variable domain is KAGVTQTPRYLIKTRGQQVTLSCSPISGHRSVSWYQQTPGQGLQFLFEYFSETQRNKGNFPGRFSGRQFSNSRSEMNVSTLELGDSALYLCASSPVGISGYTFGSGTRLTVV.

Many counts were recorded for this clonotype. This rearrangement joins TRBV5-1 to TRBJ2-7; D ambiguous. V shed 1 base and J shed 1 base, with 15 bases lying between them. The CDR3 length is 16 residues. Germline V lookup: CDR1 SGHRS, CDR2 YFSETQ. CDR3 in amino acids: CASSLSPAPESYEQYF. The CDR3 DNA sequence: TGCGCCAGCAGCTTGTCTCCGGCGCCTGAGTCCTACGAGCAGTACTTC.

This clonotype occurred many times. This chain joins TRBV2 and TRBJ2-2, with a possible D match to TRBD1 (5 bases). V lost 4 bases and J 2 bases, leaving 11 bases between the germline ends. The CDR3 covers 15 residues. Germline V gives CDR1 SNHLY, CDR2 FYNNEI. CDR3 coding DNA: TGTGCCAGCAGTGCAGGGAAGTTAAACACCGGGGAGCTGTTTTTT. It specifies CASSAGKLNTGELFF.

This clonotype was recorded many times. This sequence joins TRBV24-1 and TRBJ2-5, with D perhaps TRBD1 (5 bases). Germline V gene data show CDR1 as KGHDR and CDR2 as SFDVKD. Deletions cut 5 bases from V and 7 bases from J, with 13 bases between. CDR3 length: 13 residues. Written as DNA, the CDR3 is TGTGCCACCAGTGGAAGCAGGGCTAGGACCCAGTACTTC. The encoded protein is CATSGSRARTQYF.

There are a few counts of this clonotype. A junction boundary mismatches the germline segment, possibly from a read error. The chain has TRBV14 and TRBJ1-2; 10 nucleotides match TRBD1. CDR1 is SGHDN and CDR2 is FVKESK in the germline V gene. The CDR3 length is 15 residues. CDR3 coding DNA: TGTGCCAGCAGCCAGGAGACAGGGGGCGCGTATGGCTCCACCTTC. It is translated as CASSQETGGAYGSTF.

This clonotype was counted ten times or more. The chain combines TRBV7-2 with TRBJ2-5, with D unresolved. The germline V gene has CDR1 SGHTA and CDR2 FQGNSA. This CDR3 is 16 amino acids long. V lost 1 base, J lost 1 base, and 13 bases lay in between. The CDR3 sequence: CASSLVGLNSQETQYF. CDR3 nucleotide sequence: TGTGCCAGCAGCTTAGTGGGGTTGAACTCCCAAGAGACCCAGTACTTC.

This clonotype showed up just once. The chain combines TRBV10-2 with TRBJ2-7, with TRBD2 matching over 8 bases. In germline, CDR1 is WSHSY, CDR2 SAAADI. V shed 3 bases, J shed 0 bases, and the junction held 7 bases outside the gene matches. The CDR3 has 16 residues. CDR3 bases: TGCGCCAGCAGTGACGTCGGGGGGGGCCTCTCCTACGAGCAGTACTTC. The encoded protein is CASSDVGGGLSYEQYF.

This clonotype was picked up one time. One end of the junction does not line up with germline, which may come from a read error. The V gene is TRBV12-3 or TRBV12-4, the J gene TRBJ2-1; 7 nucleotides align to TRBD2. There are 15 residues in the CDR3. CDR3 coding DNA: TGTGCCAGCAGTCTAGCGGAACCTATCTACAATGAGCAGTTCTTC. Its protein is CASSLAEPIYNEQFF.

V usage is TRBV7-3 and J usage is TRBJ2-6, with D perhaps TRBD1 (5 bases). Germline loops: CDR1 SGHTA, CDR2 FQGTGA. This CDR3 spans 18 amino acids. V lost 1 base and J lost 0, with 13 bases in between. The CDR3 loop is CASSLRGQGGSGANVLTF. CDR3 bases: TGTGCCAGCAGCTTAAGAGGTCAGGGCGGCTCTGGGGCCAACGTCCTGACTTTC. The full variable domain, with the rest looked up from reference TRBV7-3 and TRBJ2-6, is GAGVSQTPSNKVTEKGKYVELRCDPISGHTALYWYRQSLGQGPEFLIYFQGTGAADDSGLPNDRFFAVRPEGSVSTLKIQRTERGDSAVYLCASSLRGQGGSGANVLTFGAGSRLTVL.

This clonotype was detected many times. The chain uses TRBV9 and TRBJ2-1, with 10 bases aligning to TRBD2. Germline values: CDR1 SGDLS, CDR2 YYNGEE. V dropped 0 bases and J dropped 2; count of bases not matched to a gene: 5. The CDR3 consists of 17 residues. The CDR3 sequence is CASSVGGSGRAYNEQFF. As DNA, the CDR3 is TGTGCCAGCAGCGTAGGCGGGAGCGGGAGGGCCTACAATGAGCAGTTCTTC.